Given below is one T cell receptor beta chain in context. This clone's antigen is unknown. Base qualities are not at hand, and no much larger clone is one base apart. This sample was included in a study of cytomegalovirus exposure and HLA in healthy donors (dated by TCRdb to 2017 to 2019). As for the study more broadly: An earlier analysis of about 530 of the donors reported under 300 Gb of sequence data and 117 million unique TCR beta sequences obtained from roughly 180 million T cells. An early release covering some 640 HLA-typed donors comprised approximately 300 gigabases of sequencing data and approximately 80 million unique TCR sequences. Using immunosequencing, the study profiled T cell repertoires from 500 to 800 subjects and related those repertoires to cytomegalovirus serostatus. Of the roughly 400 genotyped donors, around 81% fell in the genetic ancestry cluster associated with self-reported Caucasian donors. Donor age, sex, ethnicity and CMV serostatus were compiled alongside the repertoire data. To decide whether each TCR beta V gene segment behaved as functional or pseudogenic, an earlier analysis of approximately 590 of the donors relied on high-throughput TCR beta sequencing. Rather than drawing on any new phenotypic data, the later analysis identified candidate immune exposures from TCR beta sequences and the way those sequences occurred across donors. The aim of the study was to test whether cataloging public T cell receptors could identify signatures of past pathogen exposure. The study combined high-throughput TCR immunosequencing, statistical association of individual TCRs with disease status, and machine learning to predict cytomegalovirus infection status. Among under 450 genotyped donors of the cohort, an average of around 240,000 unique TCR beta nucleotide sequences were sequenced per donor, roughly 20% of them non-productive. Along with the roughly 610-subject first cohort, a separate validation cohort of over a hundred different subjects was used. A later genetic analysis took genome-wide SNP genotypes for about 55% of the roughly 670 donors and used that subset as a discovery cohort. Four to six DR-DQ haplotypes were handled as single units for association and clustering, since linkage in the cohort was strong. In a later analysis, previously published TCR beta repertoires from about 640 donors were re-analyzed and high-resolution HLA genotyping was added so that TCR occurrence patterns could be studied. Every discovery cohort repertoire had been produced on one sequencing platform. Typing coverage differed by locus: A, B, C, DRB1 and DQB1 were typed in roughly 629-630 donors, DQA1 in approximately 520, DPA1 in 606, and DPB1 in 400 to 490. HLA typing covered class I and class II loci at four-digit resolution. General study outcomes and caveats: Over 15 rarely observed V segments, including chromosome 9 orphons, were excluded from the earlier analysis of a few hundred of the donors because counts were too low. The presence/absence analyses assumed that sequencing depth was roughly uniform across donors, and that assumption may not be true. The authors suggested that the approach could potentially be extended to other disease states and immunological phenotypes. According to a later analysis, most CMV-associated TCR beta chains appeared to be HLA-restricted, and the HLA associations seemed to be driven largely by CMV exposure. For the cohort, immune exposure information was limited to CMV serostatus. In a later analysis, TCR association rates were found to vary across HLA loci, with the most associated TCRs seen for DRB1 alleles and the fewest for HLA-C alleles. Correlated functional status among segregating V segments might be attributable to linkage disequilibrium, but an unknown experimental factor could not be ruled out. When HLA alleles, especially DR and DQ, strongly co-occurred, attributing TCR associations to individual alleles was difficult. In a later analysis, HLA-associated TCR beta chains showed more clonal expansion and lower generation probabilities than non-associated chains that were equally common. HLA typing was unavailable for some donors at each locus, so association tests used only the typed subset. In a later genetic analysis, a missense DCLRE1C variant was associated with V-gene and J-gene trimming of TCR beta chains, and the association was replicated in an independent cohort. A further reported finding was that TCR beta sequences accurately predicted the HLA-A and HLA-B alleles for most subjects in the first cohort. The study gave a list of about 150 TCR beta chains associated with cytomegalovirus. A later analysis reported that several top co-occurrence clusters appeared linked to parvovirus B19, influenza, CMV and Epstein-Barr virus. A cluster of highly shared sequence variants was judged likely to be a technical artifact of the sequencing pipeline. Most TCR sequences were observed very rarely across donors, whereas some public TCRs were present in many individuals. Some IMGT-functional V segments, including TRBV6-2 and TRBV6-3, could not be distinguished by the 87-base-pair reads and were therefore excluded. The classifier was reported to diagnose cytomegalovirus status with high specificity and sensitivity in both the original cohort and the validation cohort. The cohort was sequenced for TCR beta chains only, and without alpha or paired-chain data the features that could be detected were limited. A few of the identified cytomegalovirus-associated TCR beta chains were confirmed in vitro to be specific for cytomegalovirus antigens. An earlier analysis of 587 of the donors showed that most TCR beta V segments appeared in productive rearrangements either about 90% or about 30% of the time, which broadly matched IMGT annotations. A later analysis associated about 16,000 TCR beta sequences with specific HLA alleles at a false discovery rate of 0.05. According to a later genetic analysis, donors in an Asian-associated ancestry cluster had fewer N-insertions in productive TCRs than the approximately 650-donor mean.

From cysteine to phenylalanine, the CDR3 is 13 amino acids long. The CDR3 DNA has 39 bases and is translated from base 1. The germline V gene gives CDR1 as SGHRS and CDR2 as YFSETQ. V drops 3 bases and J drops 0 bases, leaving 7 bases in between. The method was the immunoSEQ multiplex PCR assay. A mixture of 60 forward primers for TCR Vbeta segments and 13 reverse primers for TCR Jbeta segments was used in the multiplex PCR. The CDR3 region of rearranged TCR beta genes was amplified from genomic DNA by a multiplex PCR assay. The Illumina HiSeq System was used to sequence the amplified TCR beta libraries as 87-base-pair reads. As for the original processing: A later analysis counted 75 million to 100 million unique TCR beta chains across the 550 to 800 repertoires, and around 9.9 million of these chains were shared by at least two donors. Raw reads were error-corrected and collapsed into unique sequences with a nearest-neighbor algorithm that merged closely related sequences to remove PCR and sequencing errors. To assign V, D and J gene segments, CDR3 sequences were aligned to IMGT reference sequences. Each retained sequence needed at least a six-nucleotide match to both a V gene segment and a J gene segment. A rearrangement was called productive if the CDR3 had no stop codons and remained in frame with V and J, and every other rearrangement was called non-productive. CDR3 was defined by IMGT convention, running from the second conserved V-encoded cysteine to the conserved J-encoded phenylalanine. The earlier analysis of about 640 of the donors excluded any sequence lacking an unambiguous match to a single V gene segment. In an earlier analysis of several hundred of the donors, a V segment was called functional when productive rearrangements were above 56.7%, and segregating when the standard deviation between donors exceeded 5%. A statistical classification framework was developed to diagnose cytomegalovirus status using the catalog of TCR beta chain sequences. V and J gene assignment, in a later analysis, came from comparing TCR nucleotide sequences with IMGT/GENE-DB human TR gene sequences. A later analysis assigned CDR3 sequences and most-parsimonious VDJ recombination scenarios with the TCRdist pipeline. A later analysis defined each TCR beta chain by its CDR3 amino acid sequence plus V-gene family, and excluded reads lacking a unique V-gene family. As a way to deal with suspected cross-contamination and a sequencing artifact, a later analysis dropped approximately 570 nucleotide sequences that were highly shared and had low generation probability. In a later analysis, a clonal expansion index for each public chain was calculated from normalized within-repertoire ranks of inferred template counts. Generation probabilities in a later analysis came from a VDJ recombination model fitted to out-of-frame rearrangements, and those results were checked against IGoR. A later analysis scored TCR-TCR, TCR-HLA and TCR-CMV co-occurrence with hypergeometric tests, applying a repertoire-size bias correction to TCR pairs. False discovery rates were estimated in a later analysis by permuting HLA or CMV assignments 20 times. In a later analysis, co-occurring TCRs were grouped with DBSCAN, and TCRdist sequence similarity was added when clustering was performed within HLA-allele-positive subsets. Repertoires with fewer than 30,000 or more than 120,000 public chains, plus five repertoires with anomalous nucleotide sharing, were excluded from co-occurrence clustering. TCRdb holds this immuneACCESS table with in-frame rearrangements only. Some clones are missing; in checked studies, unresolved V genes explain under half, and the rest has no known cause. V and J calls and clone size come straight from that table; D and trimming were deduced from the DNA. The sample table holds about 120,000 clones, of which about 78% were seen once. Clones ranked in the top ten supply approximately 3.5% of the sample.

The cohort was made up of about 610 healthy bone marrow donors. At the time of sampling, all cohort members were nominally healthy, though unrecorded immune exposures were likely present. The donor tested CMV seronegative and was one of the 352 seronegative cohort members. A peripheral blood sample was collected from each donor, and TCR beta sequencing was performed on peripheral blood mononuclear cells. Genomic DNA extraction from the blood cell samples was performed with the Qiagen DNeasy Blood Extraction Kit. The chain uses TRBV5-1 and TRBJ2-7; TRBD1 is perhaps the D gene, given 6 matching bases. The clonotype was recovered from a man aged 30-40 years in good health and CMV-seronegative. What was sequenced was PBMCs. The CDR3 loop reads CASSWDNSYEQYF. At the DNA level, the sequence is TGCGCCAGCAGCTGGGACAACTCCTACGAGCAGTACTTC.